This passage covers 18 T cell receptor beta chains from one sample sequenced in a study of Graves' ophthalmopathy and Graves' hyperthyroidism (dated by TCRdb to the late 2010s). The listed sequencing device is Illumina HiSeq 2000. TCR beta CDR3 regions were amplified from RNA transcripts for repertoire sequencing. The first round was an RT-PCR using HTBI primers with the Qiagen OneStep RT-PCR kit, and this first round was followed by a second-round multiplex PCR, then size selection and purification. Through fastp at Q25 and MiXCR, TCRdb rebuilt clones from the public reads, retaining in-frame beta chains. All rows with the same CDR3 protein become a single entry with the most common DNA and genes. Within this sample are 580,000 or so distinct CDR3 sequences, with under 45% of them counted one time only. The top ten clones comprise over 3.5% of the sample. The sample consisted of peripheral blood or thyroid tissue (not recorded which). Every receptor here comes from an adult man with Graves' hyperthyroidism.

The sample holds many counts of this clonotype. V gene TRBV10-3 combines with J gene TRBJ2-7, with 8 bases aligning to TRBD1. V lost 6 bases, J lost 5 bases, and 12 bases stayed unmatched. Germline CDR1 is ENHRY and CDR2 is SYGVKD. CDR3 length equals 15 residues. The CDR3 DNA is TGTGCCATCAGATCGCCAGGACAGGGAGGCCACGAGCAGTACTTC. The encoded protein is CAIRSPGQGGHEQYF.

This clonotype was observed once. A much larger clone lies one base from this, so it may be a read error. V gene TRBV12-3 or TRBV12-4 combines with J gene TRBJ2-5; a weak D match, TRBD1 (6 bases). The CDR3 covers 15 residues. The CDR3 bases are TGTGCCAGCAGTTTACCTGGGGGCATTTTGGAGACCCGGTACTTC. It codes for CASSLPGGILETRYF.

This chain uses TRBV10-3 with TRBJ2-5, with 7 positions matching TRBD2. Trimming cost V 10 bases and J 5 bases; bases outside gene matches: 16. The CDR3 is 15 amino acids. Germline lookup yields CDR1 ENHRY and CDR2 SYGVKD. The CDR3 DNA sequence: TGTGCCAGCGGTGACGGGGGGACGGTGGGGGAGACCCAGTACTTC. Protein product: CASGDGGTVGETQYF.

The chain links TRBV2 to TRBJ1-2, with a tentative D call TRBD1 (6 bases). The V gene lost 11 bases and the J gene lost 3 bases, with 16 bases spanning the gap. CDR3 size: 13 residues. Germline V CDR1 and CDR2: SNHLY, FYNNEI. CDR3 nucleotide sequence: TGTGCCTGGAGTCAACAGGGCTACTATGGCTACACCTTC. It encodes CAWSQQGYYGYTF.

With regard to this clonotype: The junction departs from germline at one end; a sequencing error may be responsible. J is TRBJ2-2 and V is TRBV19; D may match TRBD1 or TRBD2 (5 bases each). This CDR3 has 13 residues. Germline V CDR1 and CDR2: LNHDA, SQIVND (reference sequence). The CDR3 here is CASSIAGYGELLF. CDR3 nucleotides: TGTGCCAGTAGTATCGCAGGGTACGGGGAGCTGCTTTTT.

The chain recombines TRBV11-2 with TRBJ2-5; tentatively, D is TRBD2 (5 bases). Trimming stripped 1 base from V and 2 bases from J, with 11 bases between. Germline V lookup: CDR1 SGHAT, CDR2 FQNNGV. This CDR3 spans 15 amino acids. DNA of the CDR3: TGTGCCAGCAGCTTAGGGCGTCGGGATCAAGAGACCCAGTACTTC. Protein sequence: CASSLGRRDQETQYF.

The chain joins TRBV19 to TRBJ1-5; TRBD1 agrees at 10 bases. With V trimmed by 9 bases and J by 6 bases, 5 bases remained unmatched. Looked up from germline, CDR1 is LNHDA and CDR2 is SQIVND (reference sequence). This CDR3 comprises 13 residues. Written as DNA, the CDR3 is TGTGCCAGCGGACAGGGGGTAAGTCAGCCCCAGCATTTT. Amino acids: CASGQGVSQPQHF.

There are many counts of this clonotype. This chain connects TRBV7-8 to TRBJ1-6; D remains unclear. V was clipped by 1 base and J by 12 bases, with 10 bases between them. The CDR3 sequence is 13 residues long. Per the germline V gene, CDR1 is SGHVS and CDR2 is FQNEAQ. Here the CDR3 reads CASSLVSRGPLHF. CDR3 sequence (DNA): TGTGCCAGCAGCTTAGTCTCCCGTGGACCCCTCCACTTT.

Concerning this clonotype: The junction departs from germline at one end; a sequencing error may be responsible. The rearrangement uses TRBV27 and TRBJ2-7; D unclear. The CDR3 runs to 14 residues. The germline CDR1 and CDR2 sequences are MNHEY and SMNVEV (reference sequence). CDR3 nucleotides: TGTGCCAGCAGTGTGGACGGGCACTCCTACGGGCAGTACTTC. The encoded protein is CASSVDGHSYGQYF.

The sample holds many counts of this clonotype. This sequence joins TRBV19 and TRBJ2-2, with a weak D call TRBD1 (6 bases). The germline V and J ends were trimmed by 8 bases and 4 bases, with 20 bases remaining between them. CDR1 and CDR2 from the germline V gene are LNHDA and SQIVND (reference sequence). CDR3 length: 16 residues. The CDR3 DNA reads TGTGCCAGTCAATCGGTTCGGCAGGGGACCACCGGGGAGCTGTTTTTT. It codes for CASQSVRQGTTGELFF.

Remarks on this clonotype: A much larger clone differs from this one at a single base, so this may be a read error. The chain joins TRBV25-1 to TRBJ1-5; the D gene is possibly TRBD1 (5 bases). This CDR3 is 15 amino acids long. CDR1 and CDR2 (germline): MGHDK, SYGVNS. CDR3 DNA: TGCGCCAGCAGCTTGGATGGGGGTGGCAATCAGCCCCGGCATTTT. Protein sequence: CASSLDGGGNQPRHF.

This clonotype was seen ten or more times. The chain recombines TRBV5-1 with TRBJ1-1; unclear D gene. Looked up from germline, CDR1 is SGHRS and CDR2 is YFSETQ. The V gene lost 4 bases and the J gene lost 0 bases, with 13 bases spanning the gap. CDR3 length: 15 amino acids. CDR3 in amino acids: CASSPLISMNTEAFF. For the CDR3, the DNA is TGCGCCAGCAGCCCACTGATCTCGATGAACACTGAAGCTTTCTTT.

This clonotype was recorded at least ten times. V gene TRBV9 combines with J gene TRBJ1-2; D gene uncertain. V lost 3 bases and J lost 8, with 5 bases in between. Germline CDR1 reads SGDLS; CDR2 reads YYNGEE. This CDR3 is built from 10 residues. The CDR3 is CASSGLGYTF. The CDR3 DNA is TGTGCCAGCAGCGGCCTAGGCTACACCTTC. Complete variable domain (other parts from reference TRBV9 and TRBJ1-2): DSGVTQTPKHLITATGQRVTLRCSPRSGDLSVYWYQQSLDQGLQFLIQYYNGEERAKGNILERFSAQQFPDLHSELNLSSLELGDSALYFCASSGLGYTFGSGTRLTVV.

The CDR3 region has the DNA TGTGACAGGTCTGCCGTCAGTAGCAATCAGCCCCAGCATTTT. Protein: CDRSAVSSNQPQHF. The chain links TRBV25-1 to TRBJ1-5, with D perhaps matching TRBD1 (5 bases). CDR1 is MGHDK and CDR2 is SYGVNS in the germline V gene. The CDR3 length is 14 residues.

The sample holds many counts of this clonotype. This chain uses TRBV19 with TRBJ2-7; the D gene is possibly TRBD2 (6 bases). Trimming removed 1 base at V and 9 bases at J, with 19 bases between. The CDR3 has 15 amino acids. CDR1 and CDR2 (germline): LNHDA, SQIVND (reference sequence). For the CDR3, the DNA is TGTGCCAGTAGTATAGCGGGGCTAGCGAGTACGCCGCAGTACTTC. Protein product: CASSIAGLASTPQYF.

Details on this clonotype: A much larger clone differs from this one at a single base, so this may be a read error. The chain uses TRBV12-3 or TRBV12-4 and TRBJ2-5, with 8 bases matching TRBD2. This CDR3 spans 15 amino acids. The V and J ends lost 6 bases and 2 bases, in that order; junction bases with no gene match: 8. Here the CDR3 reads CASRLIGLAQETQYF. Written as DNA, the CDR3 is TGTGCCAGCAGGTTGATAGGACTAGCTCAAGAGACCCAGTACTTC.

This clonotype was seen a handful of times. The gene calls are TRBV28 and TRBJ2-7, with D possibly called TRBD1 or TRBD2 (5 bases each). Germline-derived CDR1 and CDR2 are MDHEN and SYDVKM. Trimming took 6 bases from V and 0 from J, leaving 15 bases between them. The CDR3 spans 15 residues. The CDR3 protein is CASSALWDGSYEQYF. The DNA for the CDR3 is TGTGCCAGCAGCGCCCTCTGGGACGGCTCCTACGAGCAGTACTTC.

The chain employs TRBV4-1 and TRBJ2-7; TRBD2 matches at 12 bases. From germline, CDR1 is MGHRA and CDR2 YSYEKL. The CDR3 is made up of 17 amino acids. V trimming: 0 bases; J trimming: 5 bases; junction bases outside the gene matches: 8. The CDR3 here is CASSQDQSSGRAHEQYF. DNA of the CDR3: TGCGCCAGCAGCCAAGATCAGTCTAGCGGGAGGGCCCACGAGCAGTACTTC.